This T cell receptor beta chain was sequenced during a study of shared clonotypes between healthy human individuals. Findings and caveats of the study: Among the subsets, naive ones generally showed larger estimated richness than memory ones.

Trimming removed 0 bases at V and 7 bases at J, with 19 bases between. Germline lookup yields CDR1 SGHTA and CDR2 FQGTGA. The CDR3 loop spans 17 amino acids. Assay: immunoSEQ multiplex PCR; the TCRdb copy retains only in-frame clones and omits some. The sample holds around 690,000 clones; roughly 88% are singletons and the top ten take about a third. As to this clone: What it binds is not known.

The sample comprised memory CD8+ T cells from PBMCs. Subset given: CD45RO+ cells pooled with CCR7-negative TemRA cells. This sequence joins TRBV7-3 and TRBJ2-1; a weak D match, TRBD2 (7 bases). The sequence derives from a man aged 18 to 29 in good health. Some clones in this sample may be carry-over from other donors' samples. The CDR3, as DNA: TGTGCCAGCAGCTTAACCCTCGGGGGCGGGAGCCGAAATGAGCAGTTCTTC. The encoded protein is CASSLTLGGGSRNEQFF.